This is a list of T cell receptor beta chains from one sample in a study of T cells in Graves' hyperthyroidism and ophthalmopathy. MiXCR was run by TCRdb on the multiplex PCR reads, yielding one entry per CDR3 protein. Of 500,000 to 800,000 distinct CDR3 sequences in the sample, just under 45% were seen once. The specimen was peripheral blood or thyroid tissue (not recorded which). These receptors originate from an adult man with Graves' disease, either hyperthyroidism or ophthalmopathy (not recorded which). Each CDR3 is given with its conserved first and last residue. D genes are given only for firm matches. Some rows mark clone size as missing; the rest say once, few, many or name a class of expanded clone.

j_call v_call d_call clone_size cdr3_nt cdr3_aa
TRBJ1-3 TRBV10-3 . . TGTGCCATCAGTTTCTCTCCCGGGACTCACGCTGGAAACACCATATATTTT CAISFSPGTHAGNTIYF
TRBJ2-5 TRBV7-2 TRBD2 many TGTGCCAGCAGCATTGGGGGAGGGAGGGCCTTAGAGACCCAGTACTTC CASSIGGGRALETQYF
TRBJ2-7 TRBV4-2 TRBD1 . TGTGCCAGCAGCCGGAGACAGGGACAGGGCCCCTACGAGCAGTACTTC CASSRRQGQGPYEQYF
TRBJ1-2 TRBV15 TRBD1 . TGTGCCACCAGCAGAGGCAGGACAGGACCTAACTATGGCTACACCTTC CATSRGRTGPNYGYTF
TRBJ1-4 TRBV7-9 . many TGTGCCAGCAGCGTTGCTAGACGGGAGGATGAAAAACTGTTTTTT CASSVARREDEKLFF
TRBJ2-7 TRBV11-2 TRBD2 few TGTGCCAGCAGCTTAGGCCCAGCGGGGGGGACCTACGAGCAGTACTTC CASSLGPAGGTYEQYF
TRBJ2-7 TRBV20-1 . few TGCAGTGCTAGAGGGGGGCCTGGCTCCTACGAGCAGTACTTC CSARGGPGSYEQYF
TRBJ2-7 TRBV25-1 . many TGTGCCAGCAGTGAAACACCCCGGGGGCTACCGAGGTACGAGCAGTACTTC CASSETPRGLPRYEQYF
TRBJ1-1 TRBV7-9 . many TGTGCCAGCAGCTCCTCGGGTATGCGGAACACTGAAGCTTTCTTT CASSSSGMRNTEAFF
TRBJ2-5 TRBV7-9 . many TGTGCCAGCAGACGTACACAGGGGAGGCAAGAGACCCAGTACTTC CASRRTQGRQETQYF
TRBJ1-5 TRBV2 TRBD1 few TGTGCCAGCAGTGAGGCGACAGGGACGAGTAGTCAGCCCCAGCATTTT CASSEATGTSSQPQHF
TRBJ2-7 TRBV29-1 . . TGCAGCGTTGAGGGCGGAAAGGGGGCCTACGAGCAGTACTTC CSVEGGKGAYEQYF
TRBJ1-6 TRBV20-1 TRBD1 . TGCAGTGCTAGTGGGACAGCAGATAATTCACCCCTCCACTTT CSASGTADNSPLHF
TRBJ2-5 TRBV7-9 . . TGTGCCAGCAGCCAATTCGGATGGGAGGGGGCGGAGGAGACCCAGTACTTC CASSQFGWEGAEETQYF
TRBJ2-5 TRBV4-1 . few TGCGCCAGCAGCCAAGGTCTAGGGGTAGAGACCCAGTACTTC CASSQGLGVETQYF
TRBJ2-7 TRBV10-3 TRBD2 . TGTGCCATCAGTGAGTCGATCCAGCGGGGGACCTACGAGCAGTACTTC CAISESIQRGTYEQYF
TRBJ1-6 TRBV2 TRBD1 many TGTGCCAGCAGCCCACAAGGACAGGGCCATTCACCCCTCCACTTT CASSPQGQGHSPLHF
TRBJ1-1 TRBV2 . . TGTGCCAGCAGCGCGGACGGAGGGTACACTGAAGCTTTCTTT CASSADGGYTEAFF
TRBJ2-7 TRBV7-2 TRBD1 . TGTGCCAGCAGCCCACTGACAGGGGGCTCGGCCTACGAGCAGTACTTC CASSPLTGGSAYEQYF
TRBJ1-5 TRBV10-3 . . TGTGCCATCAATCAGCTCCAGCATTTT CAINQLQHF
TRBJ2-2 TRBV20-1 . . TGCAGTGCTAACCAAAACACCGGGGAGCTGTTTTTT CSANQNTGELFF
TRBJ2-2 TRBV25-1 TRBD1 . TGTGCCAGCTACCAATCCAGGGGGCACGGGGAGCTGCTTTTT CASYQSRGHGELLF
TRBJ1-1 TRBV7-9 TRBD1 . TGTGCCAGCAGCTCAATAACAGGGGTTAACACTGAAGCTTTCTTT CASSSITGVNTEAFF
TRBJ2-7 TRBV7-2 . many TGTGCCAGCAGTTTCCGGGTCAGCTCCTACGAGCAGTACTTC CASSFRVSSYEQYF
TRBJ1-5 TRBV15 TRBD1 once TGTGCCAGCTACACTGAAGTTTATGACAGGGCGAATCAGCCCCAGCATTTT CASYTEVYDRANQPQHF
TRBJ1-6 TRBV10-3 . . TGTGCCATCAGTGCGGGAGGGGTTGGTTCACCCCTCCACTTT CAISAGGVGSPLHF
TRBJ1-2 TRBV2 . . TGTGCCAGCAGTGAAAGCAGGGGACCACTCTACACCTTC CASSESRGPLYTF
TRBJ2-5 TRBV7-8 . few TGCGCCAGCAGCGTGCAGGGGAAGGGGGGACAAGAGACCCAGTACTTC CASSVQGKGGQETQYF
TRBJ2-7 TRBV2 . . TGTGCCAGCTTAGCCAGGGACGACGAGCAGTACTTC CASLARDDEQYF
TRBJ1-5 TRBV6-5 . many TGTGCCAGCAGTTGGGGGCGACAGGCCGGTCAGCCCCAGCATTTT CASSWGRQAGQPQHF
TRBJ1-2 TRBV5-1 . few TGCGCCAGCAGCTTGGGGCCCGGGCATGGGGATGGCTACACCTTC CASSLGPGHGDGYTF
TRBJ1-5 TRBV6-5 . once TGTGCCAGCAGTTACTCTGGGGCATGGGGGAGGAATCAGCCCCAGCATTTT CASSYSGAWGRNQPQHF
TRBJ2-2 TRBV19 . . TGTGCCAGTAGAATGGGTCCAGCGAACACCGGGGAGCTGTTTTTT CASRMGPANTGELFF
TRBJ1-1 TRBV9 . few TGTGCCAGCAGCGCGGCACAGGGTTTAGGCGTAGCTTTCTTT CASSAAQGLGVAFF
TRBJ1-3 TRBV20-1 TRBD1 few TGCAGTGCTAGTGGGACAGGGGACCTGAACACCATATATTTT CSASGTGDLNTIYF
TRBJ2-2 TRBV20-1 . . TGCAGTGCTAGAGGGTTCGGGACGAACACCGGGGAGCTGTTTTTT CSARGFGTNTGELFF
TRBJ1-6 TRBV5-1 . . TGCGCCAGCAGCTTGTCCGGCCGTTATAATTCACCCCTCCACTTT CASSLSGRYNSPLHF
TRBJ1-2 TRBV6-4 TRBD1 . TGTGCCAGCAGTGGACCGACCGGGACAGGGGCGTCTAACTATGGCTACACCTTC CASSGPTGTGASNYGYTF
TRBJ2-7 TRBV7-9 . many TGTGCCAGCAGCTTACCGGGAAATGACGAGCAGTACTTC CASSLPGNDEQYF
TRBJ1-4 TRBV7-9 . . TGTGCCAGCAGCTGGGGGGGTTTGGCCGAAAAACTGTTTTTT CASSWGGLAEKLFF
TRBJ2-7 TRBV12-3/TRBV12-4 . . TGTGCCAGCAGTTCCGCCGCCAGGGGAGATGTCTACGAGCAGTACTTC CASSSAARGDVYEQYF
TRBJ1-1 TRBV10-3 . . TGTGCCATCAGTCCGGACAGTCCCCGGGGGAACACTGAAGCTTTCTTT CAISPDSPRGNTEAFF
TRBJ1-4 TRBV7-9 . . TGTGCCAGCTTAGGAGATCCGGGCCGAGCAACTAATGAAAAACTGTTTTTT CASLGDPGRATNEKLFF
TRBJ1-1 TRBV11-1 . . TGTGCCAGCAGCTCCCCGGCCACTCAGGTTACTGAAGCTTTCTTT CASSSPATQVTEAFF
TRBJ1-5 TRBV12-3/TRBV12-4 . few TGTGCCAGCAGTGAATTGGGCAGGTACAATCAGCCCCAGCATTTT CASSELGRYNQPQHF
TRBJ2-7 TRBV7-9 TRBD1 few TGTGCCAGCAGCCGCCAAGGACAGGGAGTACCCTACGAGCAGTACTTC CASSRQGQGVPYEQYF
TRBJ1-1 TRBV12-3/TRBV12-4 . few TGTGCCAGCAGAGCGAGCACTGAAGCTTTCTTT CASRASTEAFF
TRBJ2-7 TRBV24-1 . . TGTGCCACCAGTCCGGGACAGGCGGGAGTTTGCTACGAGCAGTACTTC CATSPGQAGVCYEQYF
TRBJ2-7 TRBV19 TRBD1 few TGTGCCAGTGGCCACGGGACAGAAGACTACGAGCAGTACTTC CASGHGTEDYEQYF
TRBJ2-7 TRBV20-1 TRBD1 . TGCAGTGCCCTCAGCGGACAGGGGGCCTCCTACGGGCAGTACTTC CSALSGQGASYGQYF
TRBJ1-3 TRBV29-1 . . TGCAGCAGTTTTGGGACGGAGTTCTCTGGAAACACCATATATTTT CSSFGTEFSGNTIYF